This T cell receptor beta chain was identified in a study of tumour-infiltrating T cells in Burkitt lymphoma. Study overall: All epidemiological Burkitt lymphoma subtypes were represented in the cohort. Overall and progression-free survival were predicted by productive clonality. Study-level results: Several public clonotypes were shared across many Burkitt lymphoma patients.

The CDR3 sequence is 12 residues long. CDR1 is SGHVS, CDR2 FQNEAQ, per germline. Deletions cut 5 bases from V and 5 bases from J, with 9 bases between. This clone turned up a few times. Its antigen is not known. This table comes from immunoSEQ multiplex PCR, and its TCRdb copy is limited to in-frame clones, with some not included. The sample carries approximately 240 clones, 20% to 25% recorded once. This clonotype was obtained from a human donor with Burkitt lymphoma. V gene TRBV7-8 combines with J gene TRBJ1-1; no clear D. The sample consisted of tumor tissue. CDR3 sequence: CASSRTGTEAFF. CDR3 coding DNA: TGTGCCAGCAGCCGGACGGGGACTGAAGCTTTCTTT. The full variable domain, in which reference TRBV7-8 and TRBJ1-1 provide the parts outside the CDR3, is GAGVSQSPRYKVAKRGQDVALRCDPISGHVSLFWYQQALGQGPEFLTYFQNEAQLDKSGLPSDRFFAERPEGSVSTLKIQRTQQEDSAVYLCASSRTGTEAFFGQGTRLTVV.